One TCR beta chain is described in this entry. Its antigen is unknown. The record has no base qualities; no much larger clone is one base away. This sample is part of a study of blood T cell repertoires in COVID-19 (dated by TCRdb to 2018 to 2021). With regard to the full study: The collaborator samples originated in the United States, Italy and Spain and spanned the acute and convalescent phases of COVID-19. A freely available public database, intended as a resource for researchers studying the immune response to SARS-CoV-2, is where the repertoires were released. The dataset comprised deeply sampled blood TCRbeta repertoires from subjects exposed to, actively infected with, or recovered from COVID-19. Samples were obtained from the ongoing ImmuneRACE study (first 160 participants) and from about 1,300 subjects provided by 6 global collaborators. The material from the prospective study consisted of cDNA or gDNA derived from T cells, B-cell-depleted T cells, or PBMCs. Nearly every sample came with metadata listing a de-identified subject ID, COVID-19 status, age in years and sex. Where HLA class I and class II types were available, the types were taken from metadata supplied by the sample provider, not from assay-based typing. What the research found in general, with its limitations: The amount of clinical and demographic metadata varied by source and participant and was provided uncurated.

TCRbeta CDR3 regions were amplified from genomic DNA using the immunoSEQ Assay, a bias-controlled multiplex PCR. Under the source paper's analysis protocol: Nucleated cell counts per sample were estimated from amplification of reference gene primers within the assay. To quantify the absolute abundance of each unique TCRbeta CDR3 rearrangement, sequence reads were collapsed and filtered. For each sample, productive Simpson clonality was calculated by taking the square root of Simpson's diversity index across productive rearrangements. As stored in TCRdb, this immuneACCESS dataset retains in-frame rearrangements with V and J assigned. A fraction of the clones does not appear; measured against another copy, unresolved V genes explain less than half of the discrepancy, and the remainder lacks a known reason. Clone size and the V and J calls come from that table; the DNA yielded D and trimming. For this sample the table gives some 65,000 clones, of which about 92% were detected only once. The ten largest clones capture over 0.95% of the sample.

Collaborating institutions collected whole blood in K2EDTA tubes following their own protocols. Collaborator samples were shipped for TCRbeta analysis as frozen whole blood, isolated PBMCs, or DNA extracted from either sample type. The source is a man aged 55 to 69 with acute or convalescent COVID-19. The source material was peripheral blood.

The nucleotide sequence reads as follows: TGTGCCAGCAGCTTGGGCACCGCGGCGAACACTGAAGCTTTCTTT. Its protein reads: CASSLGTAANTEAFF. The chain joins TRBV5-4 to TRBJ1-1, with no D gene named confidently. In the germline V gene (reference sequence), CDR1 corresponds to SGHNT and CDR2 to YYREEE. The CDR3 covers 15 residues, taking in both the cysteine and the phenylalanine. Here the CDR3 DNA is all that survives: 45 bases in frame from base 1. V and J are truncated by 0 bases and 1 base respectively, leaving an intervening sequence of 10 bases. Outside the CDR3, residues come from the reference TRBV5-4 and TRBJ1-1 proteins, so the full variable domain is: ETGVTQSPTHLIKTRGQQVTLRCSSQSGHNTVSWYQQALGQGPQFIFQYYREEENGRGNFPPRFSGLQFPNYSSELNVNALELDDSALYLCASSLGTAANTEAFFGQGTRLTVV.